Listed here are 6 T cell receptor beta chains from one sample, sequenced in a study of cytomegalovirus exposure and HLA in healthy donors. Researchers ran the PCR with 60 Vbeta and 13 Jbeta primers. This table comes from immunoSEQ multiplex PCR, and its TCRdb copy is limited to in-frame clones, with some not included. The sample carries about 250,000 clones, more than 55% recorded once. The material sequenced was PBMCs. The receptor set was obtained from a female donor in good health and CMV-seronegative.

The chain recombines TRBV6-5 with TRBJ2-7; no firm D call. This CDR3 spans 12 amino acids. CDR1 is MNHEY and CDR2 is SVGAGI in the germline V gene. Trimming removed 5 bases at V and 6 bases at J, with 11 bases between. In nucleotides, the CDR3 is TGTGCCAGCAGTCCTACCACGGGCGAGCAGTACTTC. This encodes CASSPTTGEQYF.

V gene TRBV25-1 combines with J gene TRBJ2-2; D possibly corresponds to TRBD2 (5 bases). Trimming stripped 4 bases from V and 2 bases from J, with 11 bases between. The CDR3 has 15 amino acids. Per germline, CDR1 MGHDK and CDR2 SYGVNS. CDR3 DNA sequence: TGTGCCAGCAGTGCTGACCGGGAAAACACCGGGGAGCTGTTTTTT. Amino acids: CASSADRENTGELFF.

The V and J genes are TRBV27 and TRBJ2-3, with a possible D match to TRBD1 (5 bases). The CDR3 extends over 17 amino acids. The V gene's germline CDR1 is MNHEY and CDR2 SMNVEV (reference sequence). V lost 5 bases and J 2 bases, leaving 20 bases between the germline ends. In nucleotides, the CDR3 is TGTGCCAGCAGTACATCCTTTTTGGGGCAGGACACAGATACGCAGTATTTT. Translation: CASSTSFLGQDTDTQYF.

The V and J genes are TRBV5-1 and TRBJ2-4; 10 bases line up with TRBD1. With 3 bases clipped from V and 1 base from J, the junction kept 16 bases outside the gene matches. Looked up from germline, CDR1 is SGHRS and CDR2 is YFSETQ. This CDR3 contains 20 residues. In nucleotides, the CDR3 is TGCGCCAGCAGCTCGACCACCGGGACAGGGGTGAAGAGGGCCAAAAACATTCAGTACTTC. It codes for CASSSTTGTGVKRAKNIQYF.

This chain links TRBV11-2 with TRBJ2-1; 9 positions agree with TRBD2. The germline V gene has CDR1 SGHAT and CDR2 FQNNGV. The CDR3 covers 16 residues. Unmatched junction bases numbered 3, after V lost 1 base and J lost 2 bases. CDR3 residues: CASSLAGGRAYNEQFF. DNA of the CDR3: TGTGCCAGCAGCTTAGCTGGCGGGAGGGCCTACAATGAGCAGTTCTTC.

The chain links TRBV18 to TRBJ1-4; D remains ambiguous. Trimming removed 0 bases at V and 4 bases at J, with 9 bases between. The germline CDR1 and CDR2 sequences are KGHSH and LQKENI. CDR3 length equals 15 residues. The CDR3 DNA sequence: TGTGCCAGCTCACCACCATCGGCGGGTAATGAAAAACTGTTTTTT. Protein: CASSPPSAGNEKLFF. Full variable domain (outside the CDR3, taken from reference TRBV18 and TRBJ1-4): NAGVMQNPRHLVRRRGQEARLRCSPMKGHSHVYWYRQLPEEGLKFMVYLQKENIIDESGMPKERFSAEFPKEGPSILRIQQVVRGDSAAYFCASSPPSAGNEKLFFGSGTQLSVL.